Each of the 27 T cell receptor beta chains below was sequenced from the same sample in a study of T cells in Graves' hyperthyroidism and ophthalmopathy. The CDR3 regions of TCR beta were amplified from RNA transcripts. First-round RT-PCR of the TCR CDR3 relied on the HTBI primer set. MiXCR, applied by TCRdb to the multiplex PCR reads, yields one record per CDR3 protein. Here the sample spans 300,000 to 450,000 distinct CDR3 sequences, approximately 14% being singletons. Input material: blood. The receptors derive from a woman in her twenties or thirties with Graves' ophthalmopathy.

This rearrangement joins TRBV19 to TRBJ1-6; D is unclear. The CDR3 length is 12 residues. Deletions cut 9 bases from V and 3 bases from J, with 6 bases between. CDR1 is LNHDA and CDR2 is SQIVND in the germline V gene (reference sequence). The CDR3 coding sequence is TGTGCCAGACCGAGCTATAATTCACCCCTCCACTTT. It translates to CARPSYNSPLHF.

This clonotype was observed a few times. The chain is built from TRBV6-6 and TRBJ2-3; D gene uncertain. The V end lost 2 bases, the J end lost 2 bases, and 11 bases lay between the germline ends. The CDR3 spans 15 residues. CDR1 and CDR2 (germline): MNHNY, SVGAGI (reference sequence). This CDR3 reads CASSYDHPATDTQYF. The CDR3 DNA sequence: TGTGCCAGCAGTTACGATCACCCGGCCACAGATACGCAGTATTTT.

This clonotype was counted between two and nine times. The chain is built from TRBV28 and TRBJ1-2, with 9 positions matching TRBD1. The V gene end was trimmed by 5 bases and the J gene end by 4 bases; junction bases not matched to a gene: 5. The CDR3 is 14 amino acids. From germline, CDR1 is MDHEN and CDR2 SYDVKM. CDR3 amino acids: CASSPKDRGYGYTF. In DNA form, the CDR3 reads TGTGCCAGCAGTCCGAAGGACAGGGGCTATGGCTACACCTTC.

This clonotype showed up just a few times. This chain joins TRBV29-1 and TRBJ2-5; 7 bases fit TRBD1. The CDR3 extends over 12 amino acids. With V trimmed by 5 bases and J by 2 bases, 2 bases remained unmatched. The germline CDR1 and CDR2 sequences are SQVTM and ANQGSEA. The CDR3 is CSVTRGQETQYF. The CDR3, as DNA: TGCAGCGTTACCAGGGGGCAAGAGACCCAGTACTTC.

The table lists this clonotype with many counts. This CDR3 is CASSTLGQWSETQYF. CDR3 sequence (DNA): TGTGCCAGCAGTACACTGGGACAGTGGTCTGAGACCCAGTACTTC. The rearrangement uses TRBV27 and TRBJ2-5; TRBD1 aligns across 7 bases. Germline CDR1 reads MNHEY; CDR2 reads SMNVEV (reference sequence). This CDR3 comprises 15 residues. The trim removed 5 bases at V and 5 bases at J, leaving 11 bases unmatched.

In this sample, this clonotype turned up many times. V is TRBV10-3 and J is TRBJ2-7; 7 bases match TRBD1. CDR1 and CDR2 (germline): ENHRY, SYGVKD. This CDR3 comprises 13 residues. J gave up 5 bases and V 7 bases, and 8 bases lay outside the gene matches. CDR3 nucleotides: TGTGCCATCAACTCGGGACAGATCCACGAGCAGTACTTC. Its protein is CAINSGQIHEQYF.

This clonotype was detected ten times or more. The gene calls are TRBV28 and TRBJ1-4; 10 positions agree with TRBD1. CDR1 is MDHEN, CDR2 SYDVKM, per germline. V dropped 7 bases and J dropped 4; count of bases not matched to a gene: 6. CDR3 length equals 15 residues. The CDR3 loop is CASTDRGLNNEKLFF. CDR3 bases: TGTGCCAGCACCGACAGGGGGCTAAATAATGAAAAACTGTTTTTT.

This clonotype was observed many times. CDR3 nucleotide sequence: TGTGCCAGTAATAACAGGGGTGGCACTGAAGCTTTCTTT. Its translation is CASNNRGGTEAFF. This rearrangement joins TRBV19 to TRBJ1-1, with 7 bases aligning to TRBD1. The germline gives CDR1 LNHDA, CDR2 SQIVND (reference sequence). J was trimmed by 4 bases and V by 7 bases; bases with no gene match: 6. The CDR3 has 13 amino acids.

This clonotype was seen many times. The rearrangement links TRBV19 to TRBJ1-6, with TRBD1 matching over 10 bases. The CDR3 extends over 17 amino acids. Germline CDR1 LNHDA, CDR2 SQIVND (reference sequence). V was clipped by 5 bases and J by 4 bases; unmatched bases: 8. The DNA of the CDR3 is TGTGCCAGTAGTTCCGCGGGACAGGGGTGGTATAATTCACCCCTCCACTTT. Translated, it gives CASSSAGQGWYNSPLHF.

This clonotype came up many times. The chain employs TRBV30 and TRBJ2-5; D possibly corresponds to TRBD1 (6 bases). This CDR3 region has 13 residues. Trimming pared 2 bases from V and 2 bases from J, leaving 9 bases between. In germline, CDR1 is GTSNPN, CDR2 SVGIG (reference sequence). The CDR3 spells CAWSKGGQETQYF. The CDR3 DNA reads as TGTGCCTGGAGTAAAGGGGGACAAGAGACCCAGTACTTC. The variable domain in full, completed from reference TRBV30 and TRBJ2-5, reads SQTIHQWPATLVQPVGSPLSLECTVEGTSNPNLYWYRQAAGRGLQLLFYSVGIGQISSEVPQNLSASRPQDRQFILSSKKLLLSDSGFYLCAWSKGGQETQYFGPGTRLLVL.

This clonotype has ten or more counts. This chain connects TRBV6-5 to TRBJ2-7; D is perhaps TRBD1 (6 bases). The CDR3 contains 15 residues. Germline V CDR1 and CDR2: MNHEY, SVGAGI. Trimming took 2 bases from V and 1 from J, leaving 12 bases between them. Here the CDR3 DNA reads TGTGCCAGCAGTTACGGGACACCCGCTTCCTACGAGCAGTACTTC. Translated, it gives CASSYGTPASYEQYF.

This clonotype was recorded at least ten times. This chain uses TRBV11-2 with TRBJ2-7, with TRBD2 identical over 9 bases. Germline V gene sequence: CDR1 SGHAT, CDR2 FQNNGV. The CDR3 spans 15 residues. Trimming took 1 base from V and 2 from J; bases not matched to a gene: 3. The CDR3 DNA reads TGTGCCAGCAGCTTAGTGGCGGGGGGGCCCTACGAGCAGTACTTC. This encodes CASSLVAGGPYEQYF.

This clonotype was recorded a few times. This chain links TRBV20-1 with TRBJ1-6; possible D gene TRBD1, 6 bases. V shed 6 bases and J shed 7 bases, with 16 bases lying between them. CDR3 size: 14 residues. Germline-derived CDR1 and CDR2 are DFQATT and SNEGSKA (reference sequence). Here the CDR3 reads CSATKTGLNSPLHF. The CDR3 nucleotides are TGCAGTGCCACCAAGACAGGCCTGAATTCACCCCTCCACTTT.

The chain has TRBV5-8 and TRBJ2-7, with 7 positions matching TRBD2. V lost 2 bases, J lost 4 bases, and 12 bases stayed unmatched. The CDR3 spans 16 residues. Germline assignment: CDR1 SGHTS and CDR2 YDEGEE. Here the CDR3 DNA reads TGTGCCAGCAGCTTTACGGGGCGGGGGTTCGGATACGAGCAGTACTTC. This gives the protein CASSFTGRGFGYEQYF.

This clonotype showed up just a few times. The chain links TRBV6-4 to TRBJ2-3, with 12 bases aligning to TRBD1. J lost 4 bases, V lost 5 bases, and 4 bases had no gene match. This CDR3 has 15 residues. Germline CDR1 and CDR2: MRHNA and SNTAGT. The CDR3 is CASSPGTGGPDTQYF. The CDR3 DNA is TGTGCCAGCAGTCCCGGGACAGGGGGCCCAGATACGCAGTATTTT.

There are many counts of this clonotype. The chain combines TRBV28 with TRBJ1-2, with 8 bases aligning to TRBD1. With 6 bases clipped from V and 4 bases from J, the junction kept 13 bases outside the gene matches. Germline lookup yields CDR1 MDHEN and CDR2 SYDVKM. The CDR3 loop spans 16 amino acids. CDR3 in DNA: TGTGCCAGCAGCCCGGAGGGGCAGGGGGCGCGCTATGGCTACACCTTC. Residues: CASSPEGQGARYGYTF.

J is TRBJ2-7 and V is TRBV20-1, with a tentative D call TRBD1 (5 bases). V lost 6 bases and J lost 3, with 9 bases in between. The germline V gene encodes CDR1 DFQATT and CDR2 SNEGSKA (reference sequence). The CDR3 is 11 residues long. Written as DNA, the CDR3 is TGCAGTGCGGGGCAGTACTACGAGCAGTACTTC. Protein sequence: CSAGQYYEQYF.

This clonotype has more than one count but fewer than ten. The chain has TRBV6-2 or TRBV6-3 and TRBJ2-3, with 10 bases that match TRBD2. This CDR3 spans 15 amino acids. The V gene end was trimmed by 4 bases and the J gene end by 4 bases; junction bases not matched to a gene: 5. The germline CDR1 and CDR2 sequences are MNHEY and SVGEGT. The CDR3 protein is CASSLTSGRSDTQYF. The CDR3 DNA reads TGTGCCAGCAGTTTGACTAGCGGGCGGTCAGATACGCAGTATTTT.

This clonotype was seen only a few times. The gene calls are TRBV18 and TRBJ1-1; no clear D gene. Between the trimmed V and J ends, which lost 2 bases and 1 base, there was a span of 8 bases. The CDR3 consists of 14 residues. The V gene's germline CDR1 is KGHSH and CDR2 LQKENI. Here the CDR3 DNA reads TGTGCCAGCTCACCAGGCCGGGAGAACACTGAAGCTTTCTTT. It specifies CASSPGRENTEAFF.

The table lists this clonotype with many counts. The V call is TRBV27, the J call TRBJ2-3; a weak D match, TRBD1 (5 bases). In germline, CDR1 is MNHEY, CDR2 SMNVEV (reference sequence). V dropped 2 bases and J dropped 5 bases, with 11 bases sitting between them. The CDR3 is 14 residues long. Here the CDR3 reads CASSLQGFQDTQYF. The CDR3 DNA reads as TGTGCCAGCAGTTTACAGGGTTTTCAAGATACGCAGTATTTT.

This clonotype has at least ten counts. This chain joins TRBV12-3 or TRBV12-4 and TRBJ2-2; D unresolved. V lost 1 base and J lost 8, with 8 bases in between. The length of the CDR3 is 13 residues. Here the CDR3 reads CASSLGTQGELFF. The DNA of the CDR3 is TGTGCCAGCAGTTTAGGGACCCAAGGGGAGCTGTTTTTT.

In its sample, this clonotype was seen a few times. V gene TRBV9 combines with J gene TRBJ1-5; D is possibly TRBD1 (5 bases). Germline V gene sequence: CDR1 SGDLS, CDR2 YYNGEE. The CDR3 has 15 amino acids. The ends were cut back, 0 bases at V and 3 bases at J, with 10 bases in the middle. In nucleotides, the CDR3 is TGTGCCAGCAGCGTAGGCAGGGAGGTCAATCAGCCCCAGCATTTT. Amino acid sequence: CASSVGREVNQPQHF. Using reference TRBV9 and TRBJ1-5 for the parts outside the CDR3, the full variable domain is DSGVTQTPKHLITATGQRVTLRCSPRSGDLSVYWYQQSLDQGLQFLIQYYNGEERAKGNILERFSAQQFPDLHSELNLSSLELGDSALYFCASSVGREVNQPQHFGDGTRLSIL.

In this sample, this clonotype turned up many times. The chain employs TRBV6-5 and TRBJ1-2; 8 positions agree with TRBD1. The CDR3 consists of 16 residues. V was pared by 0 bases and J by 0 bases, with 3 bases of the junction left unmatched. The germline gives CDR1 MNHEY, CDR2 SVGAGI. The CDR3 region is CASSYSGTGPNYGYTF. The CDR3 region has the DNA TGTGCCAGCAGTTACTCGGGGACAGGACCTAACTATGGCTACACCTTC.

This clonotype occurred many times. The chain recombines TRBV12-3 or TRBV12-4 with TRBJ2-5; D gene unclear. V lost 8 bases and J 5 bases, leaving 12 bases between the germline ends. The CDR3 loop spans 12 amino acids. The CDR3 spells CASGSGIETQYF. As DNA, the CDR3 is TGTGCCAGCGGTTCTGGGATCGAGACCCAGTACTTC.

In this sample, this clonotype turned up many times. The chain is built from TRBV29-1 and TRBJ1-2, with a possible D match to TRBD1 (6 bases). Germline V gene lookup returns CDR1 SQVTM and CDR2 ANQGSEA. The CDR3 is 15 amino acids. Trimming left V 2 bases short and J 2 bases short, with 15 bases between. In nucleotides, the CDR3 is TGCAGCGTTGAACAACCGGGACACGAAAACTATGGCTACACCTTC. It translates to CSVEQPGHENYGYTF.

This clonotype was counted at least ten times. The gene calls are TRBV20-1 and TRBJ2-3; 12 positions match TRBD2. This CDR3 has 15 residues. Unmatched junction bases numbered 5, after V lost 4 bases and J lost 3 bases. CDR1 is DFQATT and CDR2 is SNEGSKA in the germline V gene (reference sequence). CDR3 protein: CSATRLAGVTDTQYF. In nucleotides, the CDR3 is TGCAGTGCTACCCGACTAGCGGGGGTTACAGATACGCAGTATTTT.

This clonotype was seen many times. V is TRBV5-1 and J is TRBJ2-2; TRBD1 matches 11 bases. Germline lookup yields CDR1 SGHRS and CDR2 YFSETQ. The CDR3 runs to 16 residues. The J segment lost 5 bases and the V segment lost 1 base, leaving 4 bases of the junction unmatched. The CDR3 DNA is TGCGCCAGCAGCTTGCTTGGACAGGGGGCAACCGGGGAGCTGTTTTTT. This translates into CASSLLGQGATGELFF.